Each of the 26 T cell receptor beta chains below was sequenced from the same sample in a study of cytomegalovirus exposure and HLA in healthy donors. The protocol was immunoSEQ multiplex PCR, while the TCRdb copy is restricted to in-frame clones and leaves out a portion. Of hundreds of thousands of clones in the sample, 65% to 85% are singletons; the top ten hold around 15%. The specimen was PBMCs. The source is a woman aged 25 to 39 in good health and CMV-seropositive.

Written as DNA, the CDR3 is TGTGCCAGCACAAGCGGTCTCCTCGGCCTTTCCGAGCAGTACTTC. Translating it yields CASTSGLLGLSEQYF. The J gene is TRBJ2-7, the V gene TRBV5-4; possibly TRBD2 for D (5 bases). This CDR3 comprises 15 residues. Germline V CDR1 and CDR2: SGHNT, YYREEE (reference sequence). Trimming removed 6 bases at V and 6 bases at J, with 22 bases between.

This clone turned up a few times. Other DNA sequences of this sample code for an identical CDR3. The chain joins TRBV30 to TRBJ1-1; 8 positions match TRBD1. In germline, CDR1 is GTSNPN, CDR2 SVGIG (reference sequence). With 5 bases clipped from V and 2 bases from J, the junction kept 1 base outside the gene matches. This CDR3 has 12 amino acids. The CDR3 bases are TGTGCCTGGGACAGGGGAAACACTGAAGCTTTCTTT. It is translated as CAWDRGNTEAFF.

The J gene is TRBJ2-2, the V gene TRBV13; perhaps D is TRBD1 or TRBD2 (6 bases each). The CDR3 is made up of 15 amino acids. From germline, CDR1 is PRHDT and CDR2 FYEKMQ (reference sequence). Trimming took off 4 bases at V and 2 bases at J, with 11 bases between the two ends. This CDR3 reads CASSSGASNTGELFF. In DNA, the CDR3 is TGTGCCAGCAGCTCGGGGGCTAGTAACACCGGGGAGCTGTTTTTT.

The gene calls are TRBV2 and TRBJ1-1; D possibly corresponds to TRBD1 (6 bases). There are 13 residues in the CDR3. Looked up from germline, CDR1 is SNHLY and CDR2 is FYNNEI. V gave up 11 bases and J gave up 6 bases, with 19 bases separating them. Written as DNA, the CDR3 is TGTGCCCAAAGAACAGGGAGTGAGGCTGAAGCTTTCTTT. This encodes CAQRTGSEAEAFF.

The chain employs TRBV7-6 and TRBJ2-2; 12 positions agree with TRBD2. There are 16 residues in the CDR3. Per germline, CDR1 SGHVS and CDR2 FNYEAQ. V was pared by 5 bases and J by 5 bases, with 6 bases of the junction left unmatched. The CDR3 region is CASSLPTSGSTGELFF. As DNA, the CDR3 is TGTGCCAGCAGCCTACCGACTAGCGGGAGTACCGGGGAGCTGTTTTTT.

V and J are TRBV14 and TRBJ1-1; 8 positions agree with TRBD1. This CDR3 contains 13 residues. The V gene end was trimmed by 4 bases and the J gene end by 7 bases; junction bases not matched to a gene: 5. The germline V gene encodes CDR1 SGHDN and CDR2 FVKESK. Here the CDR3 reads CASSPPTGVEAFF. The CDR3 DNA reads TGTGCCAGCAGCCCTCCGACAGGGGTTGAAGCTTTCTTT.

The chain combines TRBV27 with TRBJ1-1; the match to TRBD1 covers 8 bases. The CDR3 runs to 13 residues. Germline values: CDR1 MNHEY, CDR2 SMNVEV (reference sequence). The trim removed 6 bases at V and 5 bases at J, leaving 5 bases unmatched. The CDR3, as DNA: TGTGCCAGCAGCAGGGGGCGTAGGACTGAAGCTTTCTTT. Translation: CASSRGRRTEAFF.

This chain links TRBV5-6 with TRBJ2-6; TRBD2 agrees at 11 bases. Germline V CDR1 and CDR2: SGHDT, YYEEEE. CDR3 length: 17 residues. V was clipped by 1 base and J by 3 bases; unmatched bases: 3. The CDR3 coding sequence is TGTGCCAGCAGCTTGTTACTAGCGGGAGTTGGGGCCAACGTCCTGACTTTC. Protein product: CASSLLLAGVGANVLTF.

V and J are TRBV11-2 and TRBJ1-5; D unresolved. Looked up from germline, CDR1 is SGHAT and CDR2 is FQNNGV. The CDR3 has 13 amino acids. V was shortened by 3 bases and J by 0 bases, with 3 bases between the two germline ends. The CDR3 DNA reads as TGTGCCAGCAGCTTTGGTAGCAATCAGCCCCAGCATTTT. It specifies CASSFGSNQPQHF.

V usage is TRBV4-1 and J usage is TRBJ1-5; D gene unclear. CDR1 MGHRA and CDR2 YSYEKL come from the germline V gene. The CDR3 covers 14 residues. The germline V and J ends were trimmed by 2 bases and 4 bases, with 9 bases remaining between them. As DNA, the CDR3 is TGCGCCAGCAGCCAAATCGGCCAAAATCAGCCCCAGCATTTT. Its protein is CASSQIGQNQPQHF.

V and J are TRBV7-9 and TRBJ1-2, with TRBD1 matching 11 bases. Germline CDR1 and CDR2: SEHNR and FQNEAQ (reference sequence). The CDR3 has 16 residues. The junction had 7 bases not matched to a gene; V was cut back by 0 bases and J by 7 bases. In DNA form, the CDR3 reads TGTGCCAGCAGCTTAGCTCGGACAGGGGGCGACGGTGGCTACACCTTC. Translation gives CASSLARTGGDGGYTF.

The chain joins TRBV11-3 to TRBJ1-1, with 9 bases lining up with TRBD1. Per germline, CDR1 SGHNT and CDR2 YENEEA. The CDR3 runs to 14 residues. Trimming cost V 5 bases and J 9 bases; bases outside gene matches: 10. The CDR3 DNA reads TGTGCCAGCAGCCTTCCTTATGGACAGGGGAAAGCTTTCTTT. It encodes CASSLPYGQGKAFF.

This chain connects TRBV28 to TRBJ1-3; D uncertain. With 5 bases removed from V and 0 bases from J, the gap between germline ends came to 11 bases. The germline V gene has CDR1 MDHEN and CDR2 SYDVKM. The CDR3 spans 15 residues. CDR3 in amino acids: CASSTDGSSGNTIYF. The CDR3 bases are TGTGCCAGCAGTACTGACGGGAGCTCTGGAAACACCATATATTTT.

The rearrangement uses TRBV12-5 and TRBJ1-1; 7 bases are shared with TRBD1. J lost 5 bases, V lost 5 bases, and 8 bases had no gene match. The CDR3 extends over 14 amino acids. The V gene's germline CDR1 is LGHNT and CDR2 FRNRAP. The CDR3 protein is CASGPPGQYTEAFF. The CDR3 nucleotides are TGTGCTAGTGGTCCGCCGGGACAGTATACTGAAGCTTTCTTT. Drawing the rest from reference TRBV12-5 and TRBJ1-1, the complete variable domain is DARVTQTPRHKVTEMGQEVTMRCQPILGHNTVFWYRQTMMQGLELLAYFRNRAPLDDSGMPKDRFSAEMPDATLATLKIQPSEPRDSAVYFCASGPPGQYTEAFFGQGTRLTVV.

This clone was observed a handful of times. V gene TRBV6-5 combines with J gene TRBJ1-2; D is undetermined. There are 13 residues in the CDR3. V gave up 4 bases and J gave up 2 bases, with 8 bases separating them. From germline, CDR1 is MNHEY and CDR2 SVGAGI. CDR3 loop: CASSLQKNYGYTF. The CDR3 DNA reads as TGTGCCAGCAGTTTACAAAAGAACTATGGCTACACCTTC.

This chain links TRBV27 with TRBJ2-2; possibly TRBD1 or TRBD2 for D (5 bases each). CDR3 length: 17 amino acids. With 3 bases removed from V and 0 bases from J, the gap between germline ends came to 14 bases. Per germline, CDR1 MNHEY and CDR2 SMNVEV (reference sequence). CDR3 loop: CASSFSGTPTNTGELFF. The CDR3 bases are TGTGCCAGCAGTTTTTCCGGGACCCCGACGAACACCGGGGAGCTGTTTTTT.

The CDR3 sequence: CASSFGLAVYNEQFF. CDR3 coding DNA: TGTGCCAGCAGCTTCGGACTAGCGGTCTACAATGAGCAGTTCTTC. The chain joins TRBV11-3 to TRBJ2-1; the match to TRBD2 covers 10 bases. J lost 3 bases, V lost 3 bases, and 2 bases had no gene match. There are 15 residues in the CDR3. CDR1 is SGHNT and CDR2 is YENEEA in the germline V gene.

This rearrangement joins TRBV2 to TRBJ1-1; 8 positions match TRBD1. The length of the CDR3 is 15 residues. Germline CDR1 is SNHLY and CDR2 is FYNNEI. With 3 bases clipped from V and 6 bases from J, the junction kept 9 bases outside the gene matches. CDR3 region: CASSEQGAQIAEAFF. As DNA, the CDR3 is TGTGCCAGCAGTGAGCAGGGGGCCCAGATCGCTGAAGCTTTCTTT.

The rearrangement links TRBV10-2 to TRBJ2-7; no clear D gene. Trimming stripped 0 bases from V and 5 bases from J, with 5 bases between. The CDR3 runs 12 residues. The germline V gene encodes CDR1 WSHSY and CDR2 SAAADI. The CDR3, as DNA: TGCGCCAGCAGTGAGTCGAACCACGAGCAGTACTTC. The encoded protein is CASSESNHEQYF.

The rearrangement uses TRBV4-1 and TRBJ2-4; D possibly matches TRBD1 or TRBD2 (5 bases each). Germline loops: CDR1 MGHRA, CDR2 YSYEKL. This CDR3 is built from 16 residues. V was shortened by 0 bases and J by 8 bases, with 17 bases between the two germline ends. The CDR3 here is CASSQDRGAEDDIQYF. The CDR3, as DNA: TGCGCCAGCAGCCAAGATCGAGGGGCTGAGGATGACATTCAGTACTTC.

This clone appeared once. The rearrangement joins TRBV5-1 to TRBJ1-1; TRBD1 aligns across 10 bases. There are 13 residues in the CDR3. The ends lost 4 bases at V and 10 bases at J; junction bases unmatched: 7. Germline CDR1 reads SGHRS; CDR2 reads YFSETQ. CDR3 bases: TGCGCCAGCAGCACGACAGGGGGCGCGGGAGCTTTCTTT. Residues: CASSTTGGAGAFF.

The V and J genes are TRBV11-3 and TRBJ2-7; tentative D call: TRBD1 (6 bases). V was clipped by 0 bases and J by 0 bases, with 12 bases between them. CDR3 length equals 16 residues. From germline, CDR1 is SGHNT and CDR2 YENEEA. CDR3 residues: CASSLESGANSYEQYF. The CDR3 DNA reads TGTGCCAGCAGCTTAGAGTCAGGGGCCAACTCCTACGAGCAGTACTTC.

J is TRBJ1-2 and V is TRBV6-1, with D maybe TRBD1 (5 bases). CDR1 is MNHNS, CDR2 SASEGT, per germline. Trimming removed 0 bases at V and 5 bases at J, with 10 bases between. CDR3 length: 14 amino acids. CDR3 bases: TGTGCCAGCAGTGAAGCGGGGGAGCCGTATGGCTACACCTTC. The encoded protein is CASSEAGEPYGYTF.

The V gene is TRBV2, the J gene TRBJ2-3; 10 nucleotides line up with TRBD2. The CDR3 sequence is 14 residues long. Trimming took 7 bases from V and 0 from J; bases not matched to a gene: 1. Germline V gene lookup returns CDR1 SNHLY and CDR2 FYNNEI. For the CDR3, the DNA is TGTGCCAGCAAACTAGCGGGGAGCACAGATACGCAGTATTTT. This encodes CASKLAGSTDTQYF.

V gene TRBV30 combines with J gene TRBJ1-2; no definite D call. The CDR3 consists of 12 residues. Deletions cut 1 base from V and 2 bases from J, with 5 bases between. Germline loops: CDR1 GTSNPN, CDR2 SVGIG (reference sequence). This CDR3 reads CAWSDSNYGYTF. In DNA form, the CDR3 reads TGTGCCTGGAGTGACTCAAACTATGGCTACACCTTC.

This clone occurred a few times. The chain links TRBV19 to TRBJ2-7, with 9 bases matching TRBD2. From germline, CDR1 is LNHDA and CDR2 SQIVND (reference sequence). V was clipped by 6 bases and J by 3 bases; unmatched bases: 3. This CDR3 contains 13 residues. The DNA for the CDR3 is TGTGCCAGTAGCGCTAGCGGGAACTACGAGCAGTACTTC. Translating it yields CASSASGNYEQYF.